These 32 T cell receptor beta chains were all obtained from the same sample, sequenced in a study of shared clonotypes between healthy human individuals. Sequencing used immunoSEQ multiplex PCR; TCRdb keeps in-frame clones, though not all of them. Here the sample spans millions of clones, around 90% being singletons. The sequenced sample consisted of naive CD4+ T cells sorted from blood. As to subset: CD45RA+ positively selected. Every receptor here comes from a man between 18 and 35 years old in good health.

The chain has TRBV5-1 and TRBJ2-1, with 8 bases lining up with TRBD2. CDR3 length: 17 amino acids. Germline CDR1 is SGHRS and CDR2 is YFSETQ. The trim removed 1 base at V and 7 bases at J, leaving 13 bases unmatched. CDR3 bases: TGCGCCAGCAGCTTGTTGCCGGGACTAGGCATCGAAAATGAGCAGTTCTTC. Translating it yields CASSLLPGLGIENEQFF.

The chain links TRBV11-2 to TRBJ1-2; the D is unclear. Germline CDR1 SGHAT, CDR2 FQNNGV. The CDR3 length is 15 residues. Trimming removed 0 bases from V and 6 bases from J, with 14 bases in between. CDR3 residues: CASSLDRIGSNGYTF. In nucleotides, the CDR3 is TGTGCCAGCAGCTTAGATCGTATAGGGTCCAATGGCTACACCTTC.

In the case of this clone: Other nucleotide sequences in the sample specify the same CDR3. The rearrangement joins TRBV19 to TRBJ1-2; D remains unclear. V was clipped by 1 base and J by 7 bases, with 4 bases between them. The CDR3 is 11 residues long. Germline loops: CDR1 LNHDA, CDR2 SQIVND (reference sequence). The CDR3 region is CASSIVGGYTF. The CDR3, as DNA: TGTGCCAGTAGTATAGTCGGTGGCTACACCTTC.

This chain uses TRBV2 with TRBJ2-3; D unclear. CDR1 is SNHLY, CDR2 FYNNEI, per germline. This CDR3 comprises 12 residues. Trimming took off 2 bases at V and 6 bases at J, with 6 bases between the two ends. The CDR3 region is CASSERWDTQYF. The DNA of the CDR3 is TGTGCCAGCAGTGAAAGGTGGGATACGCAGTATTTT.

The chain employs TRBV6-6 and TRBJ1-1, with D possibly TRBD1 on 5 matching bases. CDR3 length equals 14 residues. The germline gives CDR1 MNHNY, CDR2 SVGAGI (reference sequence). V was trimmed by 4 bases and J by 3 bases, leaving 12 bases between them. CDR3: CASSFTGGDTEAFF. CDR3 in DNA: TGTGCCAGCAGTTTCACAGGAGGGGACACTGAAGCTTTCTTT.

Concerning this clone: Other DNA sequences in the sample encode the same CDR3. CDR3 in amino acids: CASSEAWGYTF. The CDR3 nucleotides read TGTGCCAGCAGTGAAGCTTGGGGCTACACCTTC. The chain combines TRBV6-1 with TRBJ1-2; D gene unclear. Trimming removed 0 bases from V and 8 bases from J, with 4 bases in between. Germline loops: CDR1 MNHNS, CDR2 SASEGT. CDR3 length: 11 amino acids.

The V gene is TRBV30, the J gene TRBJ1-5; a weak D match, TRBD1 (6 bases). CDR1 and CDR2 from the germline V gene are GTSNPN and SVGIG (reference sequence). The CDR3 sequence is 14 residues long. V was cut by 2 bases and J by 6 bases, with 14 bases left in between. CDR3 in DNA: TGTGCCTGGAGTCTTACGAACAGGGCTCAGCCCCAGCATTTT. Encoded protein: CAWSLTNRAQPQHF.

V gene TRBV30 combines with J gene TRBJ2-3; 10 nucleotides agree with TRBD2. Germline loops: CDR1 GTSNPN, CDR2 SVGIG (reference sequence). The CDR3 is 15 residues long. With 4 bases clipped from V and 4 bases from J, the junction kept 8 bases outside the gene matches. CDR3 region: CAWTALAGEADTQYF. The DNA of the CDR3 is TGTGCCTGGACTGCGCTAGCGGGAGAGGCAGATACGCAGTATTTT.

This chain's CDR3 is CASSSLFMNTEAFF. In DNA form, the CDR3 reads TGTGCCAGTAGTTCTCTATTCATGAACACTGAAGCTTTCTTT. The chain uses TRBV19 and TRBJ1-1; unclear D gene. CDR1 is LNHDA, CDR2 SQIVND, per germline (reference sequence). Trimming removed 5 bases at V and 0 bases at J, with 10 bases between. The CDR3 extends over 14 amino acids.

This chain joins TRBV7-9 and TRBJ2-3, with TRBD2 matching 7 bases. Germline-derived CDR1 and CDR2 are SEHNR and FQNEAQ (reference sequence). The ends lost 5 bases at V and 12 bases at J; junction bases unmatched: 14. This CDR3 contains 14 residues. The CDR3 region is CASSTPFIGLVQYF. DNA for the CDR3: TGTGCCAGCAGCACCCCGTTTATAGGACTAGTTCAGTATTTT.

DNA for the CDR3: TGTGCCAGCAGTTACTCGGACAGGGTTGCCTACGAGCAGTACTTC. It specifies CASSYSDRVAYEQYF. This sequence joins TRBV6-5 and TRBJ2-7; TRBD1 matches at 8 bases. The V segment lost 0 bases and the J segment 2 bases; nucleotides outside the gene matches: 3. This CDR3 contains 15 residues. CDR1 is MNHEY, CDR2 SVGAGI, per germline.

The V and J genes are TRBV6-4 and TRBJ1-2; 9 nucleotides match TRBD1. With V trimmed by 5 bases and J by 6 bases, 7 bases remained unmatched. Germline assignment: CDR1 MRHNA and CDR2 SNTAGT. The CDR3 runs 14 residues. This chain's CDR3 is CASSKGTGNHGYTF. CDR3 sequence (DNA): TGTGCCAGCAGTAAGGGGACAGGGAACCATGGCTACACCTTC.

This chain connects TRBV5-1 to TRBJ2-5; 12 nucleotides match TRBD2. V shed 6 bases and J 5 bases; nucleotides not matched to a gene: 11. This CDR3 is 16 amino acids long. Germline lookup yields CDR1 SGHRS and CDR2 YFSETQ. For the CDR3, the DNA is TGCGCCAGCACCTGGGGGACTAGCGGGTCTCGGGAGACCCAGTACTTC. Residues: CASTWGTSGSRETQYF.

The CDR3 here is CASSSQLGQGGEAFF. CDR3 nucleotides: TGTGCCAGCAGCTCCCAACTGGGACAGGGCGGTGAAGCTTTCTTT. The rearrangement links TRBV21-1 to TRBJ1-1; the D call TRBD1 from the table was never checked on the DNA. TRBV21-1 is deemed a pseudogene. This CDR3 region has 15 residues.

This clone appeared once. This chain joins TRBV4-3 and TRBJ1-4, with 8 positions matching TRBD1. J gave up 10 bases and V 1 base, and 8 bases lay outside the gene matches. Germline V gene data show CDR1 as LGHNA and CDR2 as YSLEER. The CDR3 runs 15 residues. CDR3 amino acids: CASSQVGQGPVKLFF. The CDR3 coding sequence is TGCGCCAGCAGCCAAGTCGGACAGGGACCCGTAAAACTGTTTTTT.

The CDR3 coding sequence is TGTGCCAGCAGTAGACAGGGGGAGGAGCAGTACTTC. It is translated as CASSRQGEEQYF. The rearrangement joins TRBV6-5 to TRBJ2-7; 9 positions agree with TRBD1. The J segment lost 7 bases and the V segment lost 5 bases, leaving 3 bases of the junction unmatched. This CDR3 has 12 residues. Germline-derived CDR1 and CDR2 are MNHEY and SVGAGI.

The chain couples TRBV5-4 to TRBJ2-3; 7 bases match TRBD2. The CDR3 loop spans 16 amino acids. Losses at the gene ends were 0 bases for V and 1 base for J; bases not matched to a gene: 5. Germline CDR1 and CDR2: SGHNT and YYREEE (reference sequence). This CDR3 is CASSLEGLVRTDTQYF. The CDR3 DNA is TGTGCCAGCAGCTTGGAAGGACTAGTCCGCACAGATACGCAGTATTTT.

The V and J genes are TRBV30 and TRBJ2-3, with D perhaps matching TRBD1 or TRBD2 (6 bases each). The V and J ends lost 3 bases and 2 bases respectively, with 15 bases between them. The CDR3 runs 15 residues. The germline CDR1 and CDR2 sequences are GTSNPN and SVGIG (reference sequence). CDR3 nucleotide sequence: TGTGCCTGGAGGGGGGACGGGGGCCCCACAGATACGCAGTATTTT. It translates to CAWRGDGGPTDTQYF.

This rearrangement joins TRBV2 to TRBJ1-3, with a tentative D call TRBD1 (5 bases). This CDR3 comprises 15 residues. The germline V gene has CDR1 SNHLY and CDR2 FYNNEI. The V end was cut by 4 bases, the J end by 0 bases, with 10 bases between. CDR3 sequence reads: CASSGDRYSGNTIYF. The CDR3 coding sequence is TGTGCCAGCAGTGGCGACAGATACTCTGGAAACACCATATATTTT.

The chain has TRBV30 and TRBJ1-5; the D gene is possibly TRBD1 (5 bases). CDR3 length: 15 residues. From germline, CDR1 is GTSNPN and CDR2 SVGIG (reference sequence). V was trimmed by 4 bases and J by 0 bases, leaving 13 bases between them. This CDR3 reads CAWTWGGASNQPQHF. CDR3 nucleotide sequence: TGTGCCTGGACTTGGGGTGGGGCTAGCAATCAGCCCCAGCATTTT.

This chain uses TRBV10-3 with TRBJ1-1, with D possibly matching TRBD1 (5 bases). The CDR3 consists of 12 residues. Trimming pared 7 bases from V and 5 bases from J, leaving 11 bases between. Germline CDR1 is ENHRY and CDR2 is SYGVKD. DNA of the CDR3: TGTGCCATCAACGCCGGGGGGACTGAAGCTTTCTTT. Translation gives CAINAGGTEAFF.

This sequence joins TRBV10-3 and TRBJ2-5; a possible D gene is TRBD2 (6 bases). The CDR3 is made up of 14 amino acids. Germline values: CDR1 ENHRY, CDR2 SYGVKD. Trimming took off 6 bases at V and 5 bases at J, with 16 bases between the two ends. The CDR3 sequence: CAIRAIGGGETQYF. The CDR3 nucleotides are TGTGCCATCAGGGCTATTGGCGGAGGGGAGACCCAGTACTTC.

The chain is built from TRBV2 and TRBJ1-2; the match to TRBD1 covers 10 bases. Looked up from germline, CDR1 is SNHLY and CDR2 is FYNNEI. V was pared by 6 bases and J by 7 bases, with 8 bases of the junction left unmatched. The CDR3 extends over 14 amino acids. Written as DNA, the CDR3 is TGTGCCAGCAGCCAACGGACAGGGGGAGGTGGCTACACCTTC. Translated, it gives CASSQRTGGGGYTF.

The chain has TRBV27 and TRBJ2-3, with D unresolved. CDR1 and CDR2 (germline): MNHEY, SMNVEV (reference sequence). This CDR3 has 12 residues. V lost 3 bases and J lost 6, with 7 bases in between. The DNA of the CDR3 is TGTGCCAGCAGTTTGACTTCCGATACGCAGTATTTT. Its protein product is CASSLTSDTQYF.

The genes are TRBV18 and TRBJ1-2, with TRBD1 matching over 9 bases. J lost 6 bases, V lost 3 bases, and 5 bases had no gene match. Germline assignment: CDR1 KGHSH and CDR2 LQKENI. This CDR3 spans 14 amino acids. This CDR3 is CASSPRQGVDGYTF. CDR3 sequence (DNA): TGTGCCAGCTCACCCCGACAGGGGGTCGATGGCTACACCTTC.

The chain uses TRBV7-2 and TRBJ2-7; D ambiguous. Trimming stripped 2 bases from V and 7 bases from J, with 9 bases between. The CDR3 length is 12 residues. Germline V lookup: CDR1 SGHTA, CDR2 FQGNSA. The CDR3 loop is CASSLRVVEQYF. The CDR3 bases are TGTGCCAGCAGCTTAAGGGTGGTTGAGCAGTACTTC.

This rearrangement joins TRBV5-4 to TRBJ1-2; tentative D call: TRBD1 (6 bases). The CDR3 is 13 residues long. Germline V gives CDR1 SGHNT, CDR2 YYREEE (reference sequence). The V and J ends lost 4 bases and 4 bases respectively, with 11 bases between them. The CDR3 bases are TGTGCCAGCAGCCCTCCGGACAGCTATGGCTACACCTTC. This encodes CASSPPDSYGYTF. Full variable domain (outside the CDR3, taken from reference TRBV5-4 and TRBJ1-2): ETGVTQSPTHLIKTRGQQVTLRCSSQSGHNTVSWYQQALGQGPQFIFQYYREEENGRGNFPPRFSGLQFPNYSSELNVNALELDDSALYLCASSPPDSYGYTFGSGTRLTVV.

This clone was observed a single time. The gene calls are TRBV5-4 and TRBJ1-1, with 9 bases identical to TRBD1. The CDR3 is made up of 16 amino acids. V lost 3 bases and J lost 3; bases outside the gene matches: 9. From germline, CDR1 is SGHNT and CDR2 YYREEE (reference sequence). CDR3 protein: CASSSPAGTGHTEAFF. Written as DNA, the CDR3 is TGTGCCAGCAGCTCCCCTGCCGGGACAGGGCACACTGAAGCTTTCTTT.

The CDR3 DNA reads TGTGCCATCAGTGACTCCACTAGCGGGAGCAAGCACAATGAGCAGTTCTTC. As protein: CAISDSTSGSKHNEQFF. The rearrangement uses TRBV10-3 and TRBJ2-1; 11 nucleotides align to TRBD2. There are 17 residues in the CDR3. The germline CDR1 and CDR2 sequences are ENHRY and SYGVKD. The trim removed 3 bases at V and 5 bases at J, leaving 9 bases unmatched.

Worth noting for this clone: Different DNA sequences within this sample yield the same CDR3. This chain joins TRBV27 and TRBJ1-2; 7 positions agree with TRBD1. Looked up from germline, CDR1 is MNHEY and CDR2 is SMNVEV (reference sequence). CDR3 length equals 15 residues. The J segment lost 1 base and the V segment lost 3 bases, leaving 5 bases of the junction unmatched. CDR3: CASSLRTGLNYGYTF. The CDR3 DNA reads TGTGCCAGCAGTTTGAGGACAGGCCTTAACTATGGCTACACCTTC.

The chain couples TRBV28 to TRBJ1-5; D unclear. V dropped 1 base and J dropped 4 bases, with 14 bases sitting between them. CDR3 length: 16 residues. Germline V gene data show CDR1 as MDHEN and CDR2 as SYDVKM. The chain's CDR3 is CASSLSLGGNNQPQHF. The CDR3 bases are TGTGCCAGCAGTTTATCTTTGGGTGGGAATAATCAGCCCCAGCATTTT.

The chain couples TRBV7-6 to TRBJ2-7, with 10 nucleotides matching TRBD1. CDR1 and CDR2 (germline): SGHVS, FNYEAQ. Unmatched junction bases numbered 4, after V lost 1 base and J lost 4 bases. The CDR3 is 15 residues long. This CDR3 reads CASSLEGTGAYEQYF. The CDR3 coding sequence is TGTGCCAGCAGCTTAGAAGGGACAGGGGCGTACGAGCAGTACTTC.